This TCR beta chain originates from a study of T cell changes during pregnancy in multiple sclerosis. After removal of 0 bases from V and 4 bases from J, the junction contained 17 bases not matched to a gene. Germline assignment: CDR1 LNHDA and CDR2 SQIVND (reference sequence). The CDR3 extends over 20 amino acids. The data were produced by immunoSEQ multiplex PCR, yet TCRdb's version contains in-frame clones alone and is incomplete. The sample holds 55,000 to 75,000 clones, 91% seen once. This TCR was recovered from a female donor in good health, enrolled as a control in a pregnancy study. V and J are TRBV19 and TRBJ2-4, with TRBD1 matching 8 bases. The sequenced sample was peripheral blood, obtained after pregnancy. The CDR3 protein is CASSIESRGLHPLGKNIQYF. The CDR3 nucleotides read TGTGCCAGTAGTATAGAAAGCAGGGGGCTTCATCCTTTGGGAAAAAACATTCAGTACTTC.